Below are 23 T cell receptor beta chains sequenced from a single sample in a study of blood T cell repertoires in COVID-19. Measured with immunoSEQ multiplex PCR; TCRdb has only the in-frame clones, and not every one. Of 470,000 or so clones in the sample, approximately 85% were seen once. Sample: peripheral blood. The receptors were gathered from a human donor in a cohort sampled during active COVID-19.

The gene calls are TRBV4-1 and TRBJ1-1; D unresolved. Germline V gene lookup returns CDR1 MGHRA and CDR2 YSYEKL. This CDR3 contains 13 residues. The V and J ends lost 6 bases and 8 bases respectively, with 16 bases between them. The CDR3 region is CASSYKGNGEAFF. The CDR3 DNA follows: TGCGCCAGCAGTTACAAAGGTAACGGGGAAGCTTTCTTT.

The chain links TRBV24-1 to TRBJ1-5; TRBD1 agrees at 8 bases. The CDR3 consists of 15 residues. After removal of 5 bases from V and 2 bases from J, the junction contained 4 bases not matched to a gene. Germline V gene sequence: CDR1 KGHDR, CDR2 SFDVKD. The CDR3 is CATSVSGQGNQPQHF. The CDR3 nucleotides are TGTGCCACCAGTGTTTCGGGACAGGGCAATCAGCCCCAGCATTTT.

V usage is TRBV6-5 and J usage is TRBJ1-5, with TRBD1 as a possible D gene (5 bases). This CDR3 region has 12 residues. V gave up 5 bases and J gave up 10 bases, with 12 bases separating them. The germline gives CDR1 MNHEY, CDR2 SVGAGI. In DNA form, the CDR3 reads TGTGCCAGCAGTACGATCGGGGGACCCCAGCATTTT. Translating gives CASSTIGGPQHF.

The genes are TRBV4-1 and TRBJ1-2, with 9 nucleotides matching TRBD1. This CDR3 contains 14 residues. CDR1 and CDR2 (germline): MGHRA, YSYEKL. V lost 1 base and J lost 8; bases outside the gene matches: 5. CDR3 nucleotide sequence: TGCGCCAGCAGCCAAGGCGGGACAGGGACAGGCTACACCTTC. It yields the protein CASSQGGTGTGYTF.

The V gene is TRBV28, the J gene TRBJ2-3, with D perhaps TRBD2 (5 bases). Germline lookup yields CDR1 MDHEN and CDR2 SYDVKM. The CDR3 extends over 14 amino acids. V was clipped by 6 bases and J by 6 bases, with 16 bases between them. CDR3 bases: TGTGCCAGCAGACCTAGCCCCTTCCGGGATACGCAGTATTTT. Translated: CASRPSPFRDTQYF. Looking up the rest from reference TRBV28 and TRBJ2-3 gives the full variable domain: DVKVTQSSRYLVKRTGEKVFLECVQDMDHENMFWYRQDPGLGLRLIYFSYDVKMKEKGDIPEGYSVSREKKERFSLILESASTNQTSMYLCASRPSPFRDTQYFGPGTRLTVL.

The rearrangement links TRBV5-1 to TRBJ1-1, with D possibly TRBD1 on 5 matching bases. V dropped 0 bases and J dropped 2 bases, with 11 bases sitting between them. Germline loops: CDR1 SGHRS, CDR2 YFSETQ. The CDR3 is 15 residues long. The CDR3 DNA reads as TGCGCCAGCAGCTTGGCCCCGGGGGGAAACACTGAAGCTTTCTTT. This gives the protein CASSLAPGGNTEAFF.

The chain joins TRBV15 to TRBJ2-1, with 10 bases matching TRBD2. With V trimmed by 8 bases and J by 7 bases, 17 bases remained unmatched. Germline V gene lookup returns CDR1 LNHNV and CDR2 YYDKDF (reference sequence). CDR3 length equals 17 residues. The CDR3 DNA is TGTGCCACCGGAGGCCTAGCGGGAGCCCGTGGGCCAAATGAGCAGTTCTTC. This translates into CATGGLAGARGPNEQFF.

The chain has TRBV5-1 and TRBJ2-5, with TRBD1 as a possible D gene (5 bases). Trimming removed 3 bases from V and 5 bases from J, with 14 bases in between. Germline V gene lookup returns CDR1 SGHRS and CDR2 YFSETQ. This CDR3 spans 14 amino acids. The DNA of the CDR3 is TGCGCCAGCAGCTGGGGCCTTTCCGGGGAGACCCAGTACTTC. This gives the protein CASSWGLSGETQYF.

The genes are TRBV20-1 and TRBJ2-5, with TRBD1 matching over 8 bases. The CDR3 is made up of 15 amino acids. Germline V gene lookup returns CDR1 DFQATT and CDR2 SNEGSKA (reference sequence). The junction had 11 bases not matched to a gene; V was cut back by 3 bases and J by 5 bases. CDR3 DNA: TGCAGTGCTAGTTTCAGGGGGCTGACATCGGAGACCCAGTACTTC. This encodes CSASFRGLTSETQYF.

The chain links TRBV19 to TRBJ2-7, with D tentatively TRBD1 (5 bases). The CDR3 runs 15 residues. CDR1 is LNHDA, CDR2 SQIVND, per germline (reference sequence). V lost 0 bases to trimming and J lost 5 bases, with 14 bases between them. CDR3 nucleotide sequence: TGTGCCAGTAGTATAGATGGTGGCAGGGCGAACGAGCAGTACTTC. This codes for CASSIDGGRANEQYF.

V usage is TRBV6-4 and J usage is TRBJ2-1, with TRBD2 identical over 11 bases. CDR3 length equals 16 residues. In germline, CDR1 is MRHNA, CDR2 SNTAGT. The trim removed 6 bases at V and 5 bases at J, leaving 9 bases unmatched. CDR3: CASSRLAGGGHNEQFF. The CDR3 DNA reads TGTGCCAGCAGCCGATTAGCGGGAGGGGGCCACAATGAGCAGTTCTTC.

Comment on this clone: Sequence at one end of the junction differs from germline and may be a read error. The V call is TRBV10-1, the J call TRBJ1-1; D not certain. This CDR3 spans 14 amino acids. The germline gives CDR1 WNHNN, CDR2 SYGVQD (reference sequence). The CDR3 here is CASSRLLANPEAFF. CDR3 sequence (DNA): TGCGCCAGCAGTCGATTACTTGCGAACCCTGAAGCTTTCTTT.

This rearrangement joins TRBV19 to TRBJ1-2; D is uncertain. Germline V gives CDR1 LNHDA, CDR2 SQIVND (reference sequence). V lost 7 bases and J 8 bases, leaving 20 bases between the germline ends. This CDR3 contains 14 residues. CDR3 in DNA: TGTGCCAGTACCCTCGAACCGGTGAGCTGGGGCTACACCTTC. Its translation: CASTLEPVSWGYTF.

The CDR3 DNA is TGTGCCAGCAGCCGAACAGGGGCCGGCTTCACAGATACGCAGTATTTT. Protein product: CASSRTGAGFTDTQYF. The chain recombines TRBV5-4 with TRBJ2-3, with TRBD1 identical over 7 bases. Trimming took 4 bases from V and 2 from J; bases not matched to a gene: 10. The CDR3 length is 16 residues. Germline assignment: CDR1 SGHNT and CDR2 YYREEE (reference sequence).

The chain recombines TRBV30 with TRBJ2-5, with D perhaps TRBD2 (5 bases). The germline V and J ends were trimmed by 2 bases and 2 bases, with 12 bases remaining between them. The CDR3 runs 14 residues. Germline CDR1 and CDR2: GTSNPN and SVGIG (reference sequence). In nucleotides, the CDR3 is TGTGCCTGGAGTAAAAAGCGGATTCAAGAGACCCAGTACTTC. Translated, it gives CAWSKKRIQETQYF.

V and J are TRBV4-2 and TRBJ1-3; D is uncertain. The V and J ends lost 2 bases and 0 bases respectively, with 8 bases between them. Germline CDR1 is LGHNA and CDR2 is YNFKEQ. This CDR3 has 15 residues. The CDR3 DNA is TGTGCCAGCAGCCAATACACTACCTCTGGAAACACCATATATTTT. The encoded protein is CASSQYTTSGNTIYF.

The J gene is TRBJ1-1, the V gene TRBV18; a weak D match, TRBD1 (6 bases). CDR1 and CDR2 (germline): KGHSH, LQKENI. V lost 7 bases to trimming and J lost 4 bases, with 16 bases between them. This CDR3 has 14 residues. This chain's CDR3 is CASLTQGYGTEAFF. CDR3 DNA sequence: TGTGCCAGCTTAACTCAGGGGTATGGCACTGAAGCTTTCTTT.

This clone has only one observation. The chain has TRBV29-1 and TRBJ2-7, with D perhaps matching TRBD1 (5 bases). This CDR3 spans 14 amino acids. Trimming removed 5 bases at V and 1 base at J, with 15 bases between. Germline CDR1 SQVTM, CDR2 ANQGSEA. Here the CDR3 DNA reads TGCAGCGTTAAACAACAGGTGGGGTCCTACGAGCAGTACTTC. Translating gives CSVKQQVGSYEQYF.

This chain uses TRBV30 with TRBJ1-2, with D possibly matching TRBD1 (5 bases). In germline, CDR1 is GTSNPN, CDR2 SVGIG (reference sequence). Deletions cut 4 bases from V and 6 bases from J, with 21 bases between. CDR3 size: 15 residues. The CDR3 DNA follows: TGTGCCTGGAAACGTCAGGGACTCCCCCAAGATGGCTACACCTTC. Residues: CAWKRQGLPQDGYTF.

The chain's CDR3 is CASSLAQSQGSEQFF. The CDR3 DNA reads TGCGCCAGCAGCTTGGCGCAAAGTCAAGGGAGTGAGCAGTTCTTC. The V call is TRBV5-1, the J call TRBJ2-1, with a tentative D call TRBD2 (5 bases). The CDR3 extends over 15 amino acids. V lost 0 bases, J lost 9 bases, and 16 bases lay in between. Germline V lookup: CDR1 SGHRS, CDR2 YFSETQ.

The V and J genes are TRBV18 and TRBJ2-5; 8 bases line up with TRBD2. V was pared by 4 bases and J by 0 bases, with 7 bases of the junction left unmatched. From germline, CDR1 is KGHSH and CDR2 LQKENI. The CDR3 sequence is 16 residues long. The CDR3 loop is CASSLRGAGDQETQYF. CDR3 DNA: TGTGCCAGCTCACTAAGGGGAGCGGGAGACCAAGAGACCCAGTACTTC. The full variable domain, rest sourced from reference TRBV18 and TRBJ2-5, is NAGVMQNPRHLVRRRGQEARLRCSPMKGHSHVYWYRQLPEEGLKFMVYLQKENIIDESGMPKERFSAEFPKEGPSILRIQQVVRGDSAAYFCASSLRGAGDQETQYFGPGTRLLVL.

The genes are TRBV7-8 and TRBJ2-7; perhaps TRBD2 as D (6 bases). This CDR3 is 15 amino acids long. Germline CDR1 SGHVS, CDR2 FQNEAQ. Trimming took off 5 bases at V and 3 bases at J, with 17 bases between the two ends. The CDR3 loop is CASSRTGVVVYEQYF. Written as DNA, the CDR3 is TGTGCCAGCAGCAGGACGGGGGTGGTAGTCTACGAGCAGTACTTC. Complete variable domain (other parts from reference TRBV7-8 and TRBJ2-7): GAGVSQSPRYKVAKRGQDVALRCDPISGHVSLFWYQQALGQGPEFLTYFQNEAQLDKSGLPSDRFFAERPEGSVSTLKIQRTQQEDSAVYLCASSRTGVVVYEQYFGPGTRLTVT.

About this clone: This specimen includes other DNA sequences encoding the same CDR3. This chain connects TRBV19 to TRBJ2-3, with 8 nucleotides matching TRBD1. The length of the CDR3 is 13 residues. V was clipped by 6 bases and J by 1 base; unmatched bases: 0. CDR1 is LNHDA, CDR2 SQIVND, per germline (reference sequence). CDR3 in DNA: TGTGCCAGTAGGGACAGGGGCACAGATACGCAGTATTTT. Its protein is CASRDRGTDTQYF.